A few counts support the clone carrying this T cell receptor beta chain. Its antigen remains unidentified. Germline V CDR1 and CDR2: SQVTM, ANQGSEA. The CDR3 has 13 residues. This sample is part of a study of cytomegalovirus exposure and HLA in healthy donors. PCR involved 60 Vbeta and 13 Jbeta primers. Repertoires were generated with immunoSEQ multiplex PCR, while TCRdb's copy carries only in-frame clones and drops some. Of tens of thousands of clones listed, over 75% are singletons. Study-level findings and limits: In a later analysis, TCR beta V- and J-gene trimming showed a link to a missense DCLRE1C variant.

The sequence derives from a male donor in good health and CMV-seropositive. The source material was PBMCs. The chain joins TRBV29-1 to TRBJ2-1; D is perhaps TRBD1 (6 bases). The CDR3 DNA reads as TGCAGTGGGAGAGGGGGTGAGGGACATGAGCAGTTCTTC. Translated, it gives CSGRGGEGHEQFF.